The T cell receptor (beta chain) under discussion was sequenced for a study of blood T cell repertoires in COVID-19. Study-level information: The cDNA or gDNA used as material had been derived from T cells, B-cell-depleted T cells, or PBMCs.

This CDR3 is built from 15 residues. V was trimmed by 0 bases and J by 2 bases, leaving 10 bases between them. The germline V gene encodes CDR1 MNHNY and CDR2 SVGAGI (reference sequence). TCRdb's copy holds only in-frame clones and misses some; the assay was immunoSEQ multiplex PCR. This table has roughly 170,000 clones, 84% appearing once. This clonotype was sampled from a human donor in a cohort sampled during active COVID-19. The sample consisted of peripheral blood. The chain couples TRBV6-6 to TRBJ1-1; no firm D call. The CDR3 nucleotides read TGTGCCAGCAGTTACTCTAGCGACCGAAACACTGAAGCTTTCTTT. This sequence encodes CASSYSSDRNTEAFF.